These 15 T cell receptor beta chains were all obtained from the same sample, sequenced in a study of blood T cell repertoires in COVID-19. The table came from immunoSEQ multiplex PCR; TCRdb's copy has only in-frame clones and leaves some out. This sample has approximately 210,000 clones, with 85% found just once. The sequencing input was peripheral blood. These receptors came from a man between 60 and 75 years old with COVID-19, enrolled during active disease.

The rearrangement links TRBV23-1 to TRBJ2-2, with 8 positions matching TRBD1. TRBV23-1 is an ORF for which the function is uncertain. V lost 6 bases and J lost 2; bases outside the gene matches: 5. The length of the CDR3 is 15 residues. In DNA form, the CDR3 reads TGCGCCAGCAGGAGGGGGACAGGCAACACCGGGGAGCTGTTTTTT. Residues: CASRRGTGNTGELFF.

The rearrangement joins TRBV29-1 to TRBJ1-2; maybe TRBD1 (5 bases). Germline CDR1 and CDR2: SQVTM and ANQGSEA. V was clipped by 5 bases and J by 5 bases, with 24 bases between them. The CDR3 spans 16 residues. The CDR3 loop is CSVRLRGLGGAYGYTF. CDR3 DNA: TGCAGCGTTCGACTGCGGGGTCTGGGCGGGGCTTATGGCTACACCTTC.

The V call is TRBV6-5, the J call TRBJ1-2; D is ambiguous. Per the germline V gene, CDR1 is MNHEY and CDR2 is SVGAGI. This CDR3 has 13 amino acids. V was cut by 5 bases and J by 8 bases, with 15 bases left in between. The CDR3 sequence: CASSRDGEEGYTF. The CDR3, as DNA: TGTGCCAGCAGTAGAGACGGAGAGGAGGGCTACACCTTC.

The J gene is TRBJ2-6, the V gene TRBV18; 11 bases match TRBD1. The CDR3 is made up of 18 amino acids. From germline, CDR1 is KGHSH and CDR2 LQKENI. With V trimmed by 1 base and J by 3 bases, 5 bases remained unmatched. The CDR3 bases are TGTGCCAGCTCACCACTAGGACAGGGGGCGTTTGGGGCCAACGTCCTGACTTTC. Its translation: CASSPLGQGAFGANVLTF.

This rearrangement joins TRBV29-1 to TRBJ1-1; D not certain. Germline CDR1 is SQVTM and CDR2 is ANQGSEA. V was trimmed by 6 bases and J by 1 base, leaving 18 bases between them. The CDR3 extends over 15 amino acids. The CDR3 is CSVDGLPPRNTEAFF. DNA of the CDR3: TGCAGCGTGGACGGACTCCCCCCAAGGAACACTGAAGCTTTCTTT.

The V call is TRBV2, the J call TRBJ1-1; the D is unclear. From germline, CDR1 is SNHLY and CDR2 FYNNEI. Trimming pared 4 bases from V and 0 bases from J, leaving 6 bases between. The CDR3 contains 13 residues. The CDR3 region is CASSGGLNTEAFF. The CDR3 region has the DNA TGTGCCAGCAGTGGAGGATTGAACACTGAAGCTTTCTTT.

The V gene is TRBV19, the J gene TRBJ1-2, with TRBD1 matching over 9 bases. CDR1 LNHDA and CDR2 SQIVND come from the germline V gene (reference sequence). This CDR3 region has 13 residues. V shed 2 bases, J shed 6 bases, and the junction held 1 base outside the gene matches. The DNA of the CDR3 is TGTGCCAGTAGTATAAGGACAGGGGATGGCTACACCTTC. Amino acid sequence: CASSIRTGDGYTF.

The J gene is TRBJ2-1, the V gene TRBV3-1 (or the pseudogene TRBV3-2), with D tentatively TRBD1 (5 bases). Germline assignment: CDR1 LGHDT and CDR2 YNNKEL (reference sequence). The CDR3 sequence is 15 residues long. The ends were cut back, 3 bases at V and 5 bases at J, with 14 bases in the middle. The CDR3 sequence: CASSQGRVPHNEQFF. The CDR3 DNA reads as TGTGCCAGCAGCCAGGGCAGGGTTCCCCACAATGAGCAGTTCTTC.

This chain connects TRBV24-1 to TRBJ2-2; the match to TRBD2 covers 10 bases. Germline assignment: CDR1 KGHDR and CDR2 SFDVKD. The CDR3 contains 16 residues. Trimming took 3 bases from V and 2 from J; bases not matched to a gene: 2. In DNA form, the CDR3 reads TGTGCCACCAGTGATCCTAGCGGGAGTAACACCGGGGAGCTGTTTTTT. This codes for CATSDPSGSNTGELFF.

The genes are TRBV10-2 and TRBJ2-7; TRBD1 might be the D (6 bases). Germline V gene data show CDR1 as WSHSY and CDR2 as SAAADI. V was trimmed by 2 bases and J by 3 bases, leaving 23 bases between them. The CDR3 is 18 amino acids. The CDR3 region is CASSEEDSGNPRLYEQYF. For the CDR3, the DNA is TGCGCCAGCAGTGAGGAGGACAGCGGCAATCCAAGACTCTACGAGCAGTACTTC.

The CDR3 is CASSENQDRGLRGYGYTF. For the CDR3, the DNA is TGTGCCAGCAGTGAAAATCAGGACAGGGGGCTCCGGGGCTATGGCTACACCTTC. The rearrangement uses TRBV2 and TRBJ1-2, with 11 bases aligning to TRBD1. The germline CDR1 and CDR2 sequences are SNHLY and FYNNEI. This CDR3 is 18 amino acids long. Trimming took 2 bases from V and 4 from J; bases not matched to a gene: 12.

V is TRBV2 and J is TRBJ1-2; possible D gene TRBD1, 6 bases. V was clipped by 5 bases and J by 8 bases, with 15 bases between them. The V gene's germline CDR1 is SNHLY and CDR2 FYNNEI. CDR3 length: 13 amino acids. DNA of the CDR3: TGTGCCAGCAGTCCCGGACAGTTCTACGGCTACACCTTC. It yields the protein CASSPGQFYGYTF.

Concerning this clone itself: The same CDR3 also results from other DNA sequences found in this sample. The V call is TRBV28, the J call TRBJ2-7; 10 positions match TRBD1. This CDR3 is 14 amino acids long. Looked up from germline, CDR1 is MDHEN and CDR2 is SYDVKM. Unmatched junction bases numbered 5, after V lost 5 bases and J lost 4 bases. Here the CDR3 reads CASSRTGGGYEQYF. In nucleotides, the CDR3 is TGTGCCAGCAGTCGGACAGGGGGTGGGTACGAGCAGTACTTC.

This chain links TRBV5-1 with TRBJ1-4, with 7 bases that match TRBD1. The CDR3 is made up of 18 amino acids. CDR1 is SGHRS and CDR2 is YFSETQ in the germline V gene. The trim removed 2 bases at V and 8 bases at J, leaving 18 bases unmatched. This CDR3 is CASSFQSSSGTVDEKLFF. CDR3 coding DNA: TGCGCCAGCAGCTTTCAATCATCCTCCGGGACAGTTGACGAAAAACTGTTTTTT.

V usage is TRBV5-5 and J usage is TRBJ1-3, with D perhaps matching TRBD1 (5 bases). Trimming left V 4 bases short and J 0 bases short, with 8 bases between. The CDR3 consists of 14 residues. From germline, CDR1 is SGHKS and CDR2 YYEKEE (reference sequence). The CDR3 sequence: CASSETGSGNTIYF. In nucleotides, the CDR3 is TGTGCCAGCAGCGAAACAGGCTCTGGAAACACCATATATTTT. The full variable domain, rest sourced from reference TRBV5-5 and TRBJ1-3, is DAGVTQSPTHLIKTRGQQVTLRCSPISGHKSVSWYQQVLGQGPQFIFQYYEKEERGRGNFPDRFSARQFPNYSSELNVNALLLGDSALYLCASSETGSGNTIYFGEGSWLTVV.